These T cell receptor beta chains were read from a single sample in a study of breast tumors, draining lymph nodes, adjacent tissues. From the multiplex PCR reads, TCRdb called clonotypes with MiXCR, one entry per CDR3 protein. The data contain approximately 300,000 distinct CDR3 sequences, roughly 31% of them seen just once; the ten biggest clones take up roughly 1.2%. The sample taken for sequencing was axillary lymph node tissue. The receptors were sampled from a female donor with breast cancer. Some clones in this sample may be carry-over from other donors' samples. CDR3s include the opening cysteine and the closing phenylalanine or tryptophan. The D gene is left open where the match is weak. Size tells how often a clone was seen (once, few, many) or the class of an expanded clone, and some rows leave it out.

CASSLVSGGPKNIQYF TGTGCCAGCAGCTTAGTATCGGGAGGGCCCAAAAACATTCAGTACTTC TRBV7-2 many TRBJ2-4 16 TRBD2
CASSPTRGAGVETQYF TGTGCCAGCAGCCCGACACGGGGGGCGGGGGTAGAGACCCAGTACTTC TRBV7-2 . TRBJ2-5 16 .
CASSYGARATLDSPLHF TGTGCCAGCAGTTACGGGGCTAGGGCCACCTTGGATTCACCCCTCCACTTT TRBV6-6 many TRBJ1-6 17 .
CASSGTAGTTVHLF TGTGCCAGCAGTGGGACAGCCGGGACTACCGTGCATCTCTTC TRBV27 . TRBJ2-1 14 .
CASSQGGMNTGELFF TGTGCCAGCAGCCAAGGGGGGATGAACACCGGGGAGCTGTTTTTT TRBV14 many TRBJ2-2 15 .
CASSLAWPSGYTSYEQYF TGTGCCAGCAGCTTAGCGTGGCCTAGCGGGTATACCTCCTACGAGCAGTACTTC TRBV7-2 many TRBJ2-7 18 TRBD2
CASSYLIGGDNEKLFF TGTGCCAGCAGTTACCTTATCGGAGGGGACAATGAAAAACTGTTTTTT TRBV6-2/TRBV6-3 . TRBJ1-4 16 .
CATSDSSSGRAWDTQYF TGTGCCACCAGTGATTCGTCTAGCGGGAGGGCCTGGGATACGCAGTATTTT TRBV24-1 many TRBJ2-3 17 TRBD2
CASSLTGTGVGGTEAFF TGCGCCAGCAGCTTGACCGGGACAGGGGTCGGGGGCACTGAAGCTTTCTTT TRBV5-1 . TRBJ1-1 17 TRBD1
CASRVSHTQYF TGTGCCAGCAGAGTATCGCATACGCAGTATTTT TRBV6-5 many TRBJ2-3 11 .
CASKAVYF TGTGCCAGTAAGGCGGTGTACTTC TRBV19 many TRBJ2-7 8 .
CSVQVGGKETQYF TGCAGCGTTCAGGTGGGGGGAAAAGAGACCCAGTACTTC TRBV29-1 many TRBJ2-5 13 .
CSARPTRRRSYNEQFF TGCAGTGCTAGGCCTACGAGGAGGAGGTCCTACAATGAGCAGTTCTTC TRBV20-1 . TRBJ2-1 16 .
CASSAPRQGTENSPLHF TGTGCCAGCAGCGCTCCGAGACAGGGGACTGAGAATTCACCCCTCCACTTT TRBV2 many TRBJ1-6 17 TRBD1
CASTPSGTYEQYF TGTGCCAGCACGCCCAGCGGTACCTACGAGCAGTACTTC TRBV6-6 many TRBJ2-7 13 .
CASSLSSGSHNEQFF TGTGCCAGCAGCTTATCTAGCGGGAGTCACAATGAGCAGTTCTTC TRBV7-3 many TRBJ2-1 15 TRBD2
CASSPTLSAGGDTQYF TGCGCCAGCAGCCCCACCCTGTCCGCCGGGGGAGATACGCAGTATTTT TRBV4-3 . TRBJ2-3 16 .
CASRTDTSGELFF TGCGCCAGCAGAACCGACACCTCGGGGGAGCTGTTTTTT TRBV5-1 many TRBJ2-2 13 .
CASSSRRGTQETQYF TGTGCCAGTAGTAGCCGTAGGGGGACCCAAGAGACCCAGTACTTC TRBV19 many TRBJ2-5 15 .
CASSLLGTGGYNEQFF TGTGCCAGCAGCCTTCTTGGGACAGGGGGATACAATGAGCAGTTCTTC TRBV7-9 many TRBJ2-1 16 TRBD1
CASSLKAGVAYEQYF TGTGCCAGCAGCTTGAAGGCGGGAGTCGCGTACGAGCAGTACTTC TRBV5-6 many TRBJ2-7 15 TRBD2
CSASGRLGEQYF TGCAGTGCTAGCGGGAGGCTGGGGGAGCAGTACTTC TRBV20-1 many TRBJ2-7 12 TRBD2
CASSLGHQRPEYF TGCGCCAGCAGCTTGGGTCATCAGCGTCCGGAGTATTTT TRBV5-1 many TRBJ2-3 13 .
CASGVAGAHNEQFF TGCGCCAGCGGCGTGGCGGGAGCCCACAATGAGCAGTTCTTC TRBV9 . TRBJ2-1 14 TRBD2
CASSPQGGLGYEQYF TGTGCCAGCTCACCGCAGGGGGGGCTGGGCTACGAGCAGTACTTC TRBV18 . TRBJ2-7 15 .
CASSYSSLLGETQYF TGTGCCAGCAGTTACTCGAGTCTCCTCGGGGAGACCCAGTACTTC TRBV6-6 many TRBJ2-5 15 .
CSTSRTVGTDTQYF TGCAGTACTAGTAGGACCGTCGGCACAGATACGCAGTATTTT TRBV20-1 many TRBJ2-3 14 .
CASSALWRGGREGRKFF TGTGCCAGCAGTGCCCTCTGGAGGGGAGGGCGGGAGGGCCGGAAGTTCTTC TRBV25-1 many TRBJ2-1 17 TRBD2
CASSPKDREGYTF TGTGCCAGCAGCCCCAAGGACAGGGAGGGCTACACCTTC TRBV7-8 many TRBJ1-2 13 TRBD1
CASSKGVSYNEQFF TGTGCCAGTAGTAAAGGGGTCTCCTACAATGAGCAGTTCTTC TRBV19 many TRBJ2-1 14 .
CASIIRVKTEAFF TGTGCCAGCATTATAAGGGTGAAAACTGAAGCTTTCTTT TRBV2 . TRBJ1-1 13 .
CSAPRPGSNYGYTF TGCAGTGCACCCAGGCCGGGATCTAACTATGGCTACACCTTC TRBV20-1 many TRBJ1-2 14 .
CASSLLNSEQYF TGTGCCAGCAGCCTCCTAAATTCCGAGCAGTACTTC TRBV5-4 . TRBJ2-7 12 .
CASSPRGKETQYF TGTGCCAGCAGCCCGCGGGGCAAAGAGACCCAGTACTTC TRBV9 many TRBJ2-5 13 .
CASSVTGGALGSGANVLTF TGTGCCAGCAGCGTAACAGGGGGGGCCCTGGGCTCTGGGGCCAACGTCCTGACTTTC TRBV9 many TRBJ2-6 19 .
CSASFGQLSPYNEQFF TGCAGTGCTAGCTTTGGACAGTTAAGCCCCTACAATGAGCAGTTCTTC TRBV20-1 . TRBJ2-1 16 .
CAITVEPAPGNAIYF TGTGCCATAACGGTTGAGCCCGCGCCAGGAAACGCCATATATTTT TRBV6-1 once TRBJ1-3 15 .
CSARDNGLAGGGETQYF TGCAGTGCTAGAGATAACGGACTAGCGGGAGGGGGGGAGACCCAGTACTTC TRBV20-1 many TRBJ2-5 17 TRBD2
CASSEQRTYGQYF TGTGCCAGCAGTGAACAGAGAACCTACGGGCAGTACTTC TRBV6-1 . TRBJ2-7 13 .
CASSDQTTREERQYF TGTGCCAGCAGTGATCAAACAACCAGAGAGGAGAGGCAATACTTC TRBV25-1 . TRBJ2-7 15 .